This T cell receptor (beta chain) was recovered during a study of blood T cell repertoires in COVID-19. Profiled with immunoSEQ multiplex PCR; TCRdb holds only in-frame clones, not every one. The sample consists of roughly 190,000 clones, 84% of them appearing once. Sequencing was done on a sample of PBMCs or T cells enriched from blood (not recorded which). This receptor was identified in a woman in her thirties who had been exposed to COVID-19.

The CDR3 DNA reads TGTGCCAGCAGTTTATGGATAGGGGGTGCGTCTGAAGCTTTCTTT. Translating gives CASSLWIGGASEAFF. The chain recombines TRBV27 with TRBJ1-1, with TRBD1 as a possible D gene (6 bases). Germline CDR1 reads MNHEY; CDR2 reads SMNVEV (reference sequence). CDR3 length: 15 amino acids. V lost 1 base and J 6 bases, leaving 15 bases between the germline ends.